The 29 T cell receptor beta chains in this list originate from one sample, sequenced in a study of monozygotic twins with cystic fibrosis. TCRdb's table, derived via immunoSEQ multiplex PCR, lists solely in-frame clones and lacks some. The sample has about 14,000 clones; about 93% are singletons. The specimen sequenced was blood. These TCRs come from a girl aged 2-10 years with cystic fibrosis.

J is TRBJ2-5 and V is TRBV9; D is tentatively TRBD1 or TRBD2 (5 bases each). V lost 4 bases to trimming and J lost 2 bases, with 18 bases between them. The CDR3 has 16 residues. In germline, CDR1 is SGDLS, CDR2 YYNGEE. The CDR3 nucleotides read TGTGCCAGCAGCCTCCGGGGTGGGGCCAGACAAGAGACCCAGTACTTC. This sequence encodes CASSLRGGARQETQYF.

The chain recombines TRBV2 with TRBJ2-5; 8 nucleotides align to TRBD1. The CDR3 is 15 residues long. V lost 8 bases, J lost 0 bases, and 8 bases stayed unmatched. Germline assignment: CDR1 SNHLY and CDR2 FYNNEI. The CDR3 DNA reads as TGTGCCAGCCCAGGACAGGGTATCCACCAAGAGACCCAGTACTTC. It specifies CASPGQGIHQETQYF.

The CDR3 DNA reads TGTGCCAGCAGTGAAGTAGGGACTAGCGGCAAAGAGACCCAGTACTTC. Translating it yields CASSEVGTSGKETQYF. The chain uses TRBV2 and TRBJ2-5, with 11 nucleotides matching TRBD2. CDR3 length equals 16 residues. Per the germline V gene, CDR1 is SNHLY and CDR2 is FYNNEI. After removal of 1 base from V and 3 bases from J, the junction contained 4 bases not matched to a gene.

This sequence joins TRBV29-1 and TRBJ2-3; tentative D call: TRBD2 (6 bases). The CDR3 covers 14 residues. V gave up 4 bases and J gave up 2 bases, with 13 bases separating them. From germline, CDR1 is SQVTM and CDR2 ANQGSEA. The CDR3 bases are TGCAGCGTTGGGTGGGGGGACTCCACAGATACGCAGTATTTT. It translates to CSVGWGDSTDTQYF.

Written as DNA, the CDR3 is TGTGCCAGCAGTTACAAGGGGACTAGCGGGAGATACGAGCAGTACTTC. It encodes CASSYKGTSGRYEQYF. V is TRBV6-5 and J is TRBJ2-7, with 14 bases fitting TRBD2. V was pared by 2 bases and J by 4 bases, with 4 bases of the junction left unmatched. CDR3 length: 16 residues. CDR1 MNHEY and CDR2 SVGAGI come from the germline V gene.

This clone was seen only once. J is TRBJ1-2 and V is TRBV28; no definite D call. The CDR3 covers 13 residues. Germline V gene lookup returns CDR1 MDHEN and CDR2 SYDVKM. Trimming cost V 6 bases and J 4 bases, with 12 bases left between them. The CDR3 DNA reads TGTGCCAGCAGCCCCGCCCCGGGCTATGGCTACACCTTC. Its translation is CASSPAPGYGYTF.

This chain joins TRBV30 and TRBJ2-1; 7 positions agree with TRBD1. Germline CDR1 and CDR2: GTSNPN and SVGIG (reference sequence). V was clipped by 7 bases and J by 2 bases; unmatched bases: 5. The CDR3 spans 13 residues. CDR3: CAYRQGPYNEQFF. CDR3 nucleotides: TGTGCCTATAGACAGGGCCCCTACAATGAGCAGTTCTTC.

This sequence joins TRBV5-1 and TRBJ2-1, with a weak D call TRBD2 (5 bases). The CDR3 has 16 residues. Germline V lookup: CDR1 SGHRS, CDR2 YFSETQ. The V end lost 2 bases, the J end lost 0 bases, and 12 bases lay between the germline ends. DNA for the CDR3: TGCGCCAGCAGCTTAGATCCGGGAAGCTCCTACAATGAGCAGTTCTTC. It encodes CASSLDPGSSYNEQFF.

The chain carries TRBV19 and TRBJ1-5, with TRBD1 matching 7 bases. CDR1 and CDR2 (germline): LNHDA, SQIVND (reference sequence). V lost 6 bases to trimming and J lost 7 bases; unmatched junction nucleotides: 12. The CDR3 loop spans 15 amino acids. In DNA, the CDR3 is TGTGCCAGTAGCGCCCAGGGGGGCGCAGGGCAGCCCCAGCATTTT. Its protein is CASSAQGGAGQPQHF.

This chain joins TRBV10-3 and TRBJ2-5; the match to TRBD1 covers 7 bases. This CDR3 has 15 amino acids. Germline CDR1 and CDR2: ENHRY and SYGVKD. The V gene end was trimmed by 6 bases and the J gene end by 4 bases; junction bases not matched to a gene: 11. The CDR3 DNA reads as TGTGCCATCAGCAGACAGGGTGAGATTGGAGAGACCCAGTACTTC. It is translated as CAISRQGEIGETQYF.

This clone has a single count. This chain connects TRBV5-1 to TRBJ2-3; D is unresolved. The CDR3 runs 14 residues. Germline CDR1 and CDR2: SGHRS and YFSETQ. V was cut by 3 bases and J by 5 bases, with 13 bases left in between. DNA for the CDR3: TGCGCCAGCAGCTCCCCTGAGTTGGAAGATACGCAGTATTTT. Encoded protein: CASSSPELEDTQYF.

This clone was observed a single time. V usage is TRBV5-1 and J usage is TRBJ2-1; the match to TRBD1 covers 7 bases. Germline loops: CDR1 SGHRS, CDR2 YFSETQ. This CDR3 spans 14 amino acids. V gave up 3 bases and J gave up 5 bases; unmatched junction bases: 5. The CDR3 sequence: CASSWGTANNEQFF. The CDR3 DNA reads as TGCGCCAGCAGCTGGGGGACAGCCAACAATGAGCAGTTCTTC.

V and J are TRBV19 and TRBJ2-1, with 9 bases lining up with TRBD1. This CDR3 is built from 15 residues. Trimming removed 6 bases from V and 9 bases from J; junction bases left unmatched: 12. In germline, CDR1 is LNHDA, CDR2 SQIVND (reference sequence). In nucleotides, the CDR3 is TGTGCCAGTAGGGTCCGGGACAGGGATAAGGGTGAGCAGTTCTTC. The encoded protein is CASRVRDRDKGEQFF.

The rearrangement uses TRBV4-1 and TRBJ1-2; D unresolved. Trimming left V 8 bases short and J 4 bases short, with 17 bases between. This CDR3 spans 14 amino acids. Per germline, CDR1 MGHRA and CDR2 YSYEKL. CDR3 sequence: CASGTVRAPYGYTF. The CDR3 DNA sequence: TGCGCCAGCGGAACAGTCCGGGCTCCCTATGGCTACACCTTC.

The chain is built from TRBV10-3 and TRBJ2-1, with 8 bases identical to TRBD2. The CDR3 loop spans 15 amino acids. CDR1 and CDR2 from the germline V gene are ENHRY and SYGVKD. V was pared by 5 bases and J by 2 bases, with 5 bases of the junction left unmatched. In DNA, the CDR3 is TGTGCCATCAGTCCTAGCGGGTCTACCTACAATGAGCAGTTCTTC. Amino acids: CAISPSGSTYNEQFF.

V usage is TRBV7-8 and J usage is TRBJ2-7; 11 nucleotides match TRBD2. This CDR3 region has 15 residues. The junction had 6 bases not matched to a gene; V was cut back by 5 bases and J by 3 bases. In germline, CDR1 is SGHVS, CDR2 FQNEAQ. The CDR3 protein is CASSTTSGSGYEQYF. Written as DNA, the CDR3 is TGTGCCAGCAGCACCACTAGCGGGAGTGGCTACGAGCAGTACTTC.

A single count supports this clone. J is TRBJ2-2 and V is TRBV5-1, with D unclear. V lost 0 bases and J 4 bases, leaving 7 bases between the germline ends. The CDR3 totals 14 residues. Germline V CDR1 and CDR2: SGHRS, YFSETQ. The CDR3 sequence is CASSLEQTTGELFF. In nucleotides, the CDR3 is TGCGCCAGCAGCTTGGAACAGACCACCGGGGAGCTGTTTTTT.

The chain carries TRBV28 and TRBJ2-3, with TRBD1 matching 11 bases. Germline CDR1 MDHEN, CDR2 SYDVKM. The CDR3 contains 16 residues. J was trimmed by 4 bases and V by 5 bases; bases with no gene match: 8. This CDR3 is CASSTVGQGGPDTQYF. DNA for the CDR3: TGTGCCAGCAGTACCGTGGGACAGGGGGGCCCAGATACGCAGTATTTT.

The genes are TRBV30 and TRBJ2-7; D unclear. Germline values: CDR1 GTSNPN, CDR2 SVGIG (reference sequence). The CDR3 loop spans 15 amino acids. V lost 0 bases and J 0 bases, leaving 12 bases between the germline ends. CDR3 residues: CAWSVLARSSYEQYF. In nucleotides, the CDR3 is TGTGCCTGGAGTGTATTGGCCAGGAGCTCCTACGAGCAGTACTTC.

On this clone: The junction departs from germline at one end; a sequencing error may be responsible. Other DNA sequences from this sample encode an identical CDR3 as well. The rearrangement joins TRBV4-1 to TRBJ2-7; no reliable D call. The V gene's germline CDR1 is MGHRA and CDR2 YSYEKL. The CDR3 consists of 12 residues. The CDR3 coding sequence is TGTGCCAGCAGCCAAGATGTCTACGAGCAGTACTTC. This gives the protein CASSQDVYEQYF.

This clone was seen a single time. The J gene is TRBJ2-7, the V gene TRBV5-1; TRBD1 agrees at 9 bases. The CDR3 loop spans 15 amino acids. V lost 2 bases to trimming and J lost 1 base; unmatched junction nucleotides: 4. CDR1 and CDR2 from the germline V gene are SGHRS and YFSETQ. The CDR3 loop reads CASSFGTGLSYEQYF. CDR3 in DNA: TGCGCCAGCAGCTTCGGGACAGGGTTGTCCTACGAGCAGTACTTC.

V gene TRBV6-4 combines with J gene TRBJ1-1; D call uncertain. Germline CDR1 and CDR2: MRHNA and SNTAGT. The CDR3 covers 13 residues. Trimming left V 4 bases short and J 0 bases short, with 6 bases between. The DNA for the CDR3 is TGTGCCAGCAGTGCCCGGATGAACACTGAAGCTTTCTTT. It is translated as CASSARMNTEAFF.

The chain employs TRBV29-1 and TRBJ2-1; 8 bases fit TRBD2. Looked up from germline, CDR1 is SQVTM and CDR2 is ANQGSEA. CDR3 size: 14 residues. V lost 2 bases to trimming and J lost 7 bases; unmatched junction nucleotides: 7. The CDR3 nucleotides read TGCAGCGTTGAATACCACGGCGGGAGGAATGAGCAGTTCTTC. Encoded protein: CSVEYHGGRNEQFF.

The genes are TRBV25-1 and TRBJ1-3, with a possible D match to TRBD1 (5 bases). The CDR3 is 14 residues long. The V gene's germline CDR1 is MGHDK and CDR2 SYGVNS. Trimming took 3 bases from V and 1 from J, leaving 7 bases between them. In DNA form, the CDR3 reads TGTGCCAGCAGTGAGACAGTTTCTGGAAACACCATATATTTT. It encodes CASSETVSGNTIYF.

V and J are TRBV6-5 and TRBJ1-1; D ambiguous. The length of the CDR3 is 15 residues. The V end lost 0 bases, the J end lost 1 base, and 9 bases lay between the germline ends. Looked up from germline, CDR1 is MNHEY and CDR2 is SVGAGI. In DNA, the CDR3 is TGTGCCAGCAGTTACTCTCCTGAATGGAACACTGAAGCTTTCTTT. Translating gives CASSYSPEWNTEAFF.

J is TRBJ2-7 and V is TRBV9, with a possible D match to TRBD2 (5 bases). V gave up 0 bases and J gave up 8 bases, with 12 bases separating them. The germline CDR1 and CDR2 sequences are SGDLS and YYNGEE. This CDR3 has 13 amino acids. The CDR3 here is CASSVEGESKQYF. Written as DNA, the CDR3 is TGTGCCAGCAGCGTAGAGGGAGAATCCAAGCAGTACTTC.

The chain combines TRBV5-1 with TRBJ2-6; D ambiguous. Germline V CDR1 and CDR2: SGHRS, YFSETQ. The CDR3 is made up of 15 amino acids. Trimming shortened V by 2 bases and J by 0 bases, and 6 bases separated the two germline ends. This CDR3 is CASSFIGSGANVLTF. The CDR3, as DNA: TGCGCCAGCAGCTTCATCGGCTCTGGGGCCAACGTCCTGACTTTC.

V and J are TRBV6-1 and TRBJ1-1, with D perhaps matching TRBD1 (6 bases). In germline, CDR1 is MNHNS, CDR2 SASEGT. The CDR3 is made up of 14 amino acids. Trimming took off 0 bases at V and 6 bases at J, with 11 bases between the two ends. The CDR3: CASSEARGSPEAFF. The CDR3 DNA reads TGTGCCAGCAGTGAAGCCAGGGGTTCCCCTGAAGCTTTCTTT.

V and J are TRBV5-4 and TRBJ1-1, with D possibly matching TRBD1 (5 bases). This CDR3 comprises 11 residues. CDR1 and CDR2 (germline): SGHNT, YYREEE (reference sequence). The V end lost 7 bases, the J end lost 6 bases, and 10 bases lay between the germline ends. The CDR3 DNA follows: TGTGCCAGCGGGGCGAAGGCTGAAGCTTTCTTT. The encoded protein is CASGAKAEAFF.